This T cell receptor (beta chain) is drawn from a study of beta chain features in type 1 diabetes. Findings and caveats of the study: The study found moderately but significantly shorter TCRB CDR3s in all four CD4+ subsets of Type 1 diabetes patients.

Sequenced material consisted of expressed TCRB transcripts (all of the isolated RNA was reverse transcribed). Libraries were prepared by immunoSEQ multiplex PCR; TCRdb keeps only in-frame clonotypes and omits some of them. The sample consists of over 600,000 clones, 12% of them appearing once. In regard to this clone: Its matching antigen is unknown.

The CDR3 contains 14 residues. V was pared by 11 bases and J by 2 bases, with 19 bases between. Germline V CDR1 and CDR2: ENHRY, SYGVKD. The single heparinised draw taken from each donor contained around 100 mL of blood on average. This chain joins TRBV10-3 and TRBJ2-7, with D maybe TRBD1 (6 bases). Material: naive CD4+ T cells from blood. This receptor was taken from a young man with type 1 diabetes. The CDR3 region has the DNA TGTGCCTCCACGACGGGACACGGGACCTACGAGCAGTACTTC. It specifies CASTTGHGTYEQYF.